The T cell receptor (beta chain) described here comes from a study of quantifying T cell responses using KT2 cells. Study in general: RNA was reverse transcribed with TCR alpha and beta constant-region primers.

This clonotype was seen at least ten times. Its matching antigen is unknown. Points from the study as a whole: The number of KT2 alpha and beta sequences was a linear function of input KT2 cells.

Each cDNA got a UMI-containing oligo ligated at its 3' end. The first PCR ran roughly 4 cycles with an equimolar RC1.1 and RC1.2 beta primer mix. TCRdb processed the UMI-ligation and nested PCR reads anew with MiXCR; each CDR3 protein has one entry. Here the sample spans about 30,000 distinct CDR3 sequences, about 7.1% being singletons. KT2, a clone with a known TCR, was spiked into unfractionated PBMC. CDR3 length equals 14 residues. Germline CDR1 is SGHKS and CDR2 is YYEKEE (reference sequence). With V trimmed by 6 bases and J by 2 bases, 4 bases remained unmatched. Material for sequencing was PBMCs spiked with cells of the T cell clone KT2. The receptor's source is a human donor. The chain couples TRBV5-5 to TRBJ2-7; TRBD2 matches at 11 bases. The CDR3 DNA sequence: TGTGCCAGCAACTTAGCGGGAGGGGCCTACGAGCAGTACTTC. It specifies CASNLAGGAYEQYF.